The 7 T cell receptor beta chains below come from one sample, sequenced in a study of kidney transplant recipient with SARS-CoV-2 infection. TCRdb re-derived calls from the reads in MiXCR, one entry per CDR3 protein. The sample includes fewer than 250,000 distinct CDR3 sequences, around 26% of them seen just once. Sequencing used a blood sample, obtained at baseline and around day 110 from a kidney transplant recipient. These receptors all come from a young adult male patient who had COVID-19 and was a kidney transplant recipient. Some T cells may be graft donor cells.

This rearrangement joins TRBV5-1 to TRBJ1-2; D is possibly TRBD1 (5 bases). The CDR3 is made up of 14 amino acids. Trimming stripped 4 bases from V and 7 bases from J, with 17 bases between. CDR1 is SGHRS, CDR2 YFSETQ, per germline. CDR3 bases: TGCGCCAGCAGCGGTTTTCAGGGTTCGGGTGGCTACACCTTC. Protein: CASSGFQGSGGYTF.

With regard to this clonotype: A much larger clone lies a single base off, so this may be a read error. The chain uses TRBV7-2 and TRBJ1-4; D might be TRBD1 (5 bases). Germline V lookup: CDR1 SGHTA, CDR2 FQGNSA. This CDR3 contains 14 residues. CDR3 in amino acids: CANSLRDGNEKLFF. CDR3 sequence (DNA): TGTGCCAACAGCTTAAGGGACGGAAATGAAAAACTGTTTTTT.

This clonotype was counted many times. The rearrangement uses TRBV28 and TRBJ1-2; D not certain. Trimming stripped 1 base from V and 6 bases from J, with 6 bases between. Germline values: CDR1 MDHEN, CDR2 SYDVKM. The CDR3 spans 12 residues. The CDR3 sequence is CASSLFQNGYTF. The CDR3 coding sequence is TGTGCCAGCAGTTTATTTCAGAATGGCTACACCTTC.

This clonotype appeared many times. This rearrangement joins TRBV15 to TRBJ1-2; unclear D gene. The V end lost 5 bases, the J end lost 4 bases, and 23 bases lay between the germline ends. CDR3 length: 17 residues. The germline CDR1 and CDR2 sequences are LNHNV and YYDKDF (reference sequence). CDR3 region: CATSVLQRCGKTYGYTF. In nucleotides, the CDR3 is TGTGCCACCAGCGTTCTCCAAAGGTGTGGAAAGACCTATGGCTACACCTTC.

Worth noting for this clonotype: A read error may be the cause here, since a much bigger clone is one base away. The CDR3 is CASSLSEHLSSSGNTIYF. In DNA, the CDR3 is TGTGCCAGCAGCCTCTCGGAGCACTTATCATCCTCCGGAAACACCATATATTTT. This chain joins TRBV9 and TRBJ1-3; D call uncertain. The CDR3 extends over 18 amino acids. Between the trimmed V and J ends, which lost 4 bases and 4 bases, there was a span of 24 bases. Germline V gene sequence: CDR1 SGDLS, CDR2 YYNGEE. The full variable domain, its missing parts supplied by reference TRBV9 and TRBJ1-3, is DSGVTQTPKHLITATGQRVTLRCSPRSGDLSVYWYQQSLDQGLQFLIQYYNGEERAKGNILERFSAQQFPDLHSELNLSSLELGDSALYFCASSLSEHLSSSGNTIYFGEGSWLTVV.

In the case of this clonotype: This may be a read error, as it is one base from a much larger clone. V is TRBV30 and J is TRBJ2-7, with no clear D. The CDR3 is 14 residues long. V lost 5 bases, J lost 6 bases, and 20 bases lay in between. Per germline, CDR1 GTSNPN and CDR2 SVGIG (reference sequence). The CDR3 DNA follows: TGTGCCTGGGGTCTGCCCGAGAACCCAGGCGAGCAGTACTTC. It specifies CAWGLPENPGEQYF.

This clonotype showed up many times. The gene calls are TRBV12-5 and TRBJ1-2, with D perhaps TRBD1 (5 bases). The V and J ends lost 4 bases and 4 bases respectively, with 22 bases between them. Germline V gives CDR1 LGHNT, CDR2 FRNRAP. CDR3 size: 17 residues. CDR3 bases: TGTGCTAGTGGTTACAGTCGTTTGCAGGGAAAGACCTATGGCTACACCTTC. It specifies CASGYSRLQGKTYGYTF.